This entry lists 5 T cell receptor beta chains sequenced from one sample in a study of blood T cells in healthy people across ages. Using a J-beta primer mix together with a sample-barcoded 5' primer, a second PCR was run for roughly 7 to 12 cycles. Each CDR3 protein gets one entry after TCRdb re-called the 5' RACE reads with MiXCR. The sample has about 640,000 distinct CDR3 sequences, less than 45% seen once. The sample consisted of blood. The receptors were gathered from a man aged 80 or over in good health.

This clonotype was seen only once. At one of its ends the junction is not consistent with the germline gene, which may arise from a read error. V is TRBV20-1 and J is TRBJ2-5, with 8 nucleotides matching TRBD2. CDR3 length equals 15 residues. Germline V gives CDR1 DFQATT, CDR2 SNEGSKA (reference sequence). CDR3 bases: TGCAGTGCCAGAGGGCCGGGGGGGTACCAAGAGACCCAGTACTTC. This translates into CSARGPGGYQETQYF.

The chain uses TRBV5-1 and TRBJ2-1; D might be TRBD2 (5 bases). The CDR3 is 15 residues long. The V end was cut by 5 bases, the J end by 0 bases, with 12 bases between. CDR1 is SGHRS and CDR2 is YFSETQ in the germline V gene. CDR3 loop: CASRIRGSSYNEQFF. The CDR3 DNA follows: TGCGCCAGCAGGATAAGAGGGAGCTCCTACAATGAGCAGTTCTTC. Drawing the rest from reference TRBV5-1 and TRBJ2-1, the complete variable domain is KAGVTQTPRYLIKTRGQQVTLSCSPISGHRSVSWYQQTPGQGLQFLFEYFSETQRNKGNFPGRFSGRQFSNSRSEMNVSTLELGDSALYLCASRIRGSSYNEQFFGPGTRLTVL.

The gene calls are TRBV5-1 and TRBJ1-2; tentatively, D is TRBD1 (5 bases). The CDR3 sequence is 14 residues long. Between the trimmed V and J ends, which lost 4 bases and 5 bases, there was a span of 15 bases. Germline lookup yields CDR1 SGHRS and CDR2 YFSETQ. The CDR3 DNA reads as TGCGCCAGCAGCCCTGACGGGGCTCAGTATGGCTACACCTTC. Its protein is CASSPDGAQYGYTF.

There are many counts of this clonotype. The V gene is TRBV28, the J gene TRBJ2-5, with a possible D match to TRBD1 (5 bases). Trimming left V 6 bases short and J 2 bases short, with 7 bases between. This CDR3 region has 12 residues. CDR1 and CDR2 from the germline V gene are MDHEN and SYDVKM. For the CDR3, the DNA is TGTGCCAGCAGACAGGTTCAAGAGACCCAGTACTTC. It translates to CASRQVQETQYF.

V and J are TRBV4-3 and TRBJ1-4; D remains unclear. CDR3 length equals 12 residues. Trimming took 3 bases from V and 10 from J, leaving 9 bases between them. Germline V gene lookup returns CDR1 LGHNA and CDR2 YSLEER. The CDR3 region has the DNA TGCGCCAGCAGCCAGACCGATGGAAAACTGTTTTTT. Its protein is CASSQTDGKLFF.